What follows are 15 T cell receptor beta chains derived from one specimen sequenced in a study of shared clonotypes between healthy human individuals. Sequenced by immunoSEQ multiplex PCR; TCRdb stores in-frame clones only, minus some. The sample consists of about half a million clones, around 79% of them appearing once. Sequencing was carried out using PBMCs. The receptors originated from a woman aged 40 to 50 in good health. Some clones in this sample may be carry-over from other donors' samples.

This chain connects TRBV21-1 to TRBJ2-7; TRBD1 is taken as the D call from the table, unchecked against the DNA. TRBV21-1 is deemed a pseudogene. This CDR3 has 14 residues. CDR3 DNA sequence: TGTGCCAGCAGCATTGACAGGGGCGGGTGGGAGCAGTACTTC. This codes for CASSIDRGGWEQYF.

This clone showed up just a few times. The chain combines TRBV28 with TRBJ1-1; 9 positions match TRBD1. Germline CDR1 and CDR2: MDHEN and SYDVKM. The CDR3 is made up of 13 amino acids. V lost 6 bases to trimming and J lost 4 bases; unmatched junction nucleotides: 3. The CDR3 region has the DNA TGTGCCAGCAGGACAGGGGGAGGCACTGAAGCTTTCTTT. Its translation is CASRTGGGTEAFF.

This rearrangement joins TRBV18 to TRBJ1-1, with 10 bases lining up with TRBD1. This CDR3 region has 15 residues. CDR1 is KGHSH and CDR2 is LQKENI in the germline V gene. J gave up 3 bases and V 3 bases, and 4 bases lay outside the gene matches. DNA of the CDR3: TGTGCCAGCTCACCCCGACAGGGGGCGGACACTGAAGCTTTCTTT. This translates into CASSPRQGADTEAFF.

This sequence joins TRBV28 and TRBJ1-1, with a weak D call TRBD1 (5 bases). This CDR3 is built from 14 residues. Germline CDR1 MDHEN, CDR2 SYDVKM. V was shortened by 6 bases and J by 5 bases, with 16 bases between the two germline ends. CDR3 DNA: TGTGCCAGCAGCCCAGCGGGGGGTGGGACTGAAGCTTTCTTT. Its translation is CASSPAGGGTEAFF. Complete variable domain (other parts from reference TRBV28 and TRBJ1-1): DVKVTQSSRYLVKRTGEKVFLECVQDMDHENMFWYRQDPGLGLRLIYFSYDVKMKEKGDIPEGYSVSREKKERFSLILESASTNQTSMYLCASSPAGGGTEAFFGQGTRLTVV.

The DNA for the CDR3 is TGTGCCAGCAGTGGGGGACAGGGGGAGAGGCAGCCCCAGCATTTT. Its protein is CASSGGQGERQPQHF. This chain links TRBV6-1 with TRBJ1-5; 11 bases line up with TRBD1. In germline, CDR1 is MNHNS, CDR2 SASEGT. Trimming cost V 4 bases and J 7 bases; bases outside gene matches: 6. CDR3 length equals 15 residues.

In its sample, this clone was seen once. The CDR3 DNA is TGCGCCAGCAGCCAAGAAGGACAGGGGGCTAACTATGGCTACACCTTC. Its translation is CASSQEGQGANYGYTF. This sequence joins TRBV4-1 and TRBJ1-2; 10 positions agree with TRBD1. CDR3 length: 16 amino acids. The V and J ends lost 0 bases and 0 bases, in that order; junction bases with no gene match: 1. CDR1 is MGHRA and CDR2 is YSYEKL in the germline V gene.

This clone was found once. The rearrangement links TRBV6-5 to TRBJ2-6; D is unresolved. Germline CDR1 is MNHEY and CDR2 is SVGAGI. Trimming pared 5 bases from V and 4 bases from J, leaving 9 bases between. The CDR3 spans 14 residues. CDR3 nucleotides: TGTGCCAGCAGTCAGACACCCGGGGCCAACGTCCTGACTTTC. It encodes CASSQTPGANVLTF.

The chain carries TRBV19 and TRBJ1-5; TRBD1 matches 9 bases. With 2 bases clipped from V and 4 bases from J, the junction kept 3 bases outside the gene matches. The CDR3 has 15 residues. Germline-derived CDR1 and CDR2 are LNHDA and SQIVND (reference sequence). CDR3 sequence: CASSIWDRANQPQHF. The CDR3 nucleotides read TGTGCCAGTAGTATATGGGACAGGGCGAATCAGCCCCAGCATTTT.

V is TRBV1 and J is TRBJ2-7; the table's D call TRBD2 went unverified against the DNA. TRBV1 is listed as a pseudogene. The CDR3 contains 18 residues. Here the CDR3 DNA reads TGCACCAGCAGCCAAGCCCCGCCTGGGACTAGCGTCTCCTACGAGCAGTACTTC. Translation gives CTSSQAPPGTSVSYEQYF.

This clone came up once. The chain couples TRBV6-6 to TRBJ2-2; unclear D gene. The length of the CDR3 is 16 residues. Trimming removed 6 bases from V and 5 bases from J, with 19 bases in between. Germline V gene data show CDR1 as MNHNY and CDR2 as SVGAGI (reference sequence). The CDR3 is CASRLPLVLRTGELFF. In DNA form, the CDR3 reads TGTGCCAGCAGACTTCCCTTGGTATTAAGGACCGGGGAGCTGTTTTTT.

This sequence joins TRBV29-1 and TRBJ2-2; D not resolved. V lost 3 bases and J lost 2, with 10 bases in between. The CDR3 runs to 14 residues. Germline V CDR1 and CDR2: SQVTM, ANQGSEA. CDR3 in DNA: TGCAGCGTTGATGGTCAGACTAACACCGGGGAGCTGTTTTTT. This encodes CSVDGQTNTGELFF.

The chain employs TRBV5-8 and TRBJ2-1; no clear D gene. Germline V lookup: CDR1 SGHTS, CDR2 YDEGEE. The CDR3 consists of 16 residues. V was cut by 4 bases and J by 7 bases, with 21 bases left in between. The CDR3, as DNA: TGTGCCAGCAGCCCTATTTATGGCGAGAGTGAGAATGAGCAGTTCTTC. This translates into CASSPIYGESENEQFF.

This clone was seen ten or more times. The V and J genes are TRBV29-1 and TRBJ2-1; 11 nucleotides match TRBD2. The germline gives CDR1 SQVTM, CDR2 ANQGSEA. J gave up 6 bases and V 7 bases, and 5 bases lay outside the gene matches. CDR3 length: 13 residues. CDR3 amino acids: CSALSGRANEQFF. CDR3 nucleotide sequence: TGCAGCGCCCTTAGCGGGAGGGCCAATGAGCAGTTCTTC.

The gene calls are TRBV6-5 and TRBJ2-7; 9 nucleotides align to TRBD1. Germline-derived CDR1 and CDR2 are MNHEY and SVGAGI. This CDR3 contains 15 residues. Germline trimming cut 0 bases from V and 2 bases from J; bases unmatched to any gene: 2. CDR3 DNA sequence: TGTGCCAGCAGTTACTCGGGACAGGGAGCCTACGAGCAGTACTTC. Residues: CASSYSGQGAYEQYF.

The CDR3 DNA reads TGTGCCAGCATGAGAGGGATAGGGGATACGCAGTATTTT. It encodes CASMRGIGDTQYF. The chain recombines TRBV9 with TRBJ2-3; a weak D match, TRBD2 (5 bases). The germline V and J ends were trimmed by 6 bases and 6 bases, with 14 bases remaining between them. The CDR3 sequence is 13 residues long. Per germline, CDR1 SGDLS and CDR2 YYNGEE.